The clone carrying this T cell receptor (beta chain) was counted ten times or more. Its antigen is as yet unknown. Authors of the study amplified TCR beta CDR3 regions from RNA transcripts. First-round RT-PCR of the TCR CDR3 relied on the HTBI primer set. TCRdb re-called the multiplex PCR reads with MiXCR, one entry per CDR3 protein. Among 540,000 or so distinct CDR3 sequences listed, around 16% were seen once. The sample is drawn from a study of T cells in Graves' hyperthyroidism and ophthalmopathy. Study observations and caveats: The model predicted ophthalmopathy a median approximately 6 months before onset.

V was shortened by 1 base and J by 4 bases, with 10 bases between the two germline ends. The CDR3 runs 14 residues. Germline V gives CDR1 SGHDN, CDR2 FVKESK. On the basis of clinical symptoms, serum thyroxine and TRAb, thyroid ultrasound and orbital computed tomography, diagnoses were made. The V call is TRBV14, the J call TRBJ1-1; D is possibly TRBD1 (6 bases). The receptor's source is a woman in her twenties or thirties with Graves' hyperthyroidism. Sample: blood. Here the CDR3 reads CASSQVKGGTEAFF. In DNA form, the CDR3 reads TGTGCCAGCAGCCAAGTTAAGGGGGGCACTGAAGCTTTCTTT.